The TCR beta chain under discussion was sequenced for a study of blood T cells in healthy people across ages. This clonotype came up a few times. As yet, its antigen is unknown. Trimming cost V 6 bases and J 5 bases, with 14 bases left between them. The CDR3 is 14 residues long. Germline assignment: CDR1 SNHLY and CDR2 FYNNEI. Study-level points and caveats: With donor CMV status unknown, expanded clonotype changes were possibly confounded.

It was with a sample-barcoded 5' primer and a J-beta primer mix that a second PCR of about 7 to 12 cycles was run. MiXCR, run by TCRdb on the 5' RACE reads, gives a single entry per CDR3 protein. Among around 500,000 distinct CDR3 sequences listed, about 26% were seen once. The sample was also reused in another study, on T cells of mothers and their children. Per that paper: Amplification in the second PCR used the M1S primer, which added sample barcodes and 2-4 random nucleotides.

The sequencing sample was made of blood. This TCR was sampled from a boy under 10 years old in good health. The rearrangement links TRBV2 to TRBJ1-5; a weak D match, TRBD1 (6 bases). The DNA of the CDR3 is TGTGCCAGCAGGGCAGGGGAGGGGGATCAGCCCCAGCATTTT. Its translation: CASRAGEGDQPQHF.